Presented here are 26 T cell receptor beta chains from one specimen sequenced in a study of beta chain features in type 1 diabetes. The entirety of the isolated RNA underwent reverse transcription, so expressed TCRB transcripts were sequenced. TCRdb keeps only in-frame clones here, not all; method: immunoSEQ multiplex PCR. The table shows hundreds of thousands of clones, with 15% to 17% occurring only once. Sequenced input: naive CD4+ T cells from blood. Receptors were obtained from a man younger than 30 in good health.

The chain joins TRBV15 to TRBJ1-2; tentatively, D is TRBD1 (6 bases). V was cut by 0 bases and J by 6 bases, with 14 bases left in between. Per germline, CDR1 LNHNV and CDR2 YYDKDF (reference sequence). The CDR3 sequence is 15 residues long. For the CDR3, the DNA is TGTGCCACCAGCAGAGATCAGAACAGGGTTGATGGCTACACCTTC. Translated: CATSRDQNRVDGYTF.

This clone was detected only a few times. This chain uses TRBV23-1 with TRBJ1-2; D is perhaps TRBD1 (5 bases). TRBV23-1 is an ORF, and what it does is uncertain. The V end was cut by 5 bases, the J end by 4 bases, with 17 bases between. The CDR3 runs 15 residues. The CDR3 sequence is CASSRTFRVGYGYTF. CDR3 DNA sequence: TGCGCCAGCAGTAGAACGTTCAGGGTGGGCTATGGCTACACCTTC.

This clone was observed a handful of times. The V and J genes are TRBV6-5 and TRBJ2-3; perhaps TRBD1 as D (5 bases). Trimming took off 4 bases at V and 2 bases at J, with 16 bases between the two ends. The CDR3 runs 16 residues. The V gene's germline CDR1 is MNHEY and CDR2 SVGAGI. The CDR3 loop is CASSFHRTFSTDTQYF. The CDR3 region has the DNA TGTGCCAGCAGTTTCCACAGGACCTTTTCCACAGATACGCAGTATTTT.

This chain connects TRBV4-1 to TRBJ1-3; D unclear. The CDR3 is 15 amino acids. CDR1 MGHRA and CDR2 YSYEKL come from the germline V gene. V lost 0 bases and J 2 bases, leaving 8 bases between the germline ends. The CDR3 here is CASSQDGVAGNTIYF. As DNA, the CDR3 is TGCGCCAGCAGCCAAGACGGGGTAGCTGGAAACACCATATATTTT.

The chain employs TRBV5-1 and TRBJ2-2; 8 bases are shared with TRBD1. V shed 3 bases and J 6 bases; nucleotides not matched to a gene: 4. CDR3 length: 14 residues. Germline CDR1 reads SGHRS; CDR2 reads YFSETQ. CDR3 in DNA: TGCGCCAGCAGCTGGACAGGGTTCGCCGGGGAGCTGTTTTTT. It yields the protein CASSWTGFAGELFF.

The V call is TRBV7-2, the J call TRBJ1-2, with D perhaps TRBD1 (6 bases). This CDR3 comprises 15 residues. The V end lost 1 base, the J end lost 4 bases, and 13 bases lay between the germline ends. Germline CDR1 reads SGHTA; CDR2 reads FQGNSA. The CDR3 sequence: CASSLVSQGGYGYTF. The CDR3 DNA follows: TGTGCCAGCAGCTTAGTTTCACAGGGTGGCTATGGCTACACCTTC. The whole variable domain, remainder taken from reference TRBV7-2 and TRBJ1-2, is GAGVSQSPSNKVTEKGKDVELRCDPISGHTALYWYRQSLGQGLEFLIYFQGNSAPDKSGLPSDRFSAERTGGSVSTLTIQRTQQEDSAVYLCASSLVSQGGYGYTFGSGTRLTVV.

This chain connects TRBV11-2 to TRBJ1-6; 11 nucleotides align to TRBD1. After removal of 6 bases from V and 6 bases from J, the junction contained 4 bases not matched to a gene. Germline V gives CDR1 SGHAT, CDR2 FQNNGV. There are 15 residues in the CDR3. The chain's CDR3 is CASRTGTGGNSPLHF. DNA of the CDR3: TGTGCCAGCAGGACCGGGACAGGGGGTAATTCACCCCTCCACTTT.

The sample holds a few counts of this clone. Its ends do not fully match the called genes, so a read error is possible. The chain is built from TRBV11-2 and TRBJ2-7; unclear D gene. The germline gives CDR1 SGHAT, CDR2 FQNNGV. The CDR3 runs 12 residues. CDR3 loop: CASSPHPLGTNF. The CDR3 region has the DNA TGTGCCAGCAGCCCACATCCGCTGGGAACAAACTTC. The full variable domain, with the rest looked up from reference TRBV11-2 and TRBJ2-7, is EAGVAQSPRYKIIEKRQSVAFWCNPISGHATLYWYQQILGQGPKLLIQFQNNGVVDDSQLPKDRFSAERLKGVDSTLKIQPAKLEDSAVYLCASSPHPLGTNFGPGTRLTVT.

The rearrangement links TRBV4-1 to TRBJ2-1; D not resolved. Germline V gene sequence: CDR1 MGHRA, CDR2 YSYEKL. The CDR3 contains 15 residues. With 2 bases removed from V and 2 bases from J, the gap between germline ends came to 10 bases. CDR3 in amino acids: CASSQLNSAYNEQFF. CDR3 bases: TGCGCCAGCAGCCAATTAAACTCGGCCTACAATGAGCAGTTCTTC.

The rearrangement joins TRBV10-3 to TRBJ2-5, with D perhaps matching TRBD2 (5 bases). The DNA end favors TRBJ2-7, so the J call may be wrong. CDR1 and CDR2 from the germline V gene are ENHRY and SYGVKD. This CDR3 is built from 14 residues. The chain's CDR3 is CAISGPGTPYEQYF. CDR3 DNA: TGTGCCATCAGTGGACCGGGAACACCCTACGAGCAGTACTTC.

The chain is built from TRBV9 and TRBJ1-2; D is ambiguous. There are 16 residues in the CDR3. Trimming pared 6 bases from V and 1 base from J, leaving 19 bases between. Germline values: CDR1 SGDLS, CDR2 YYNGEE. The CDR3 DNA sequence: TGTGCCAGCACCGCGATGAAGGGTTGGCTTAACTATGGCTACACCTTC. Translation gives CASTAMKGWLNYGYTF.

The chain carries TRBV4-3 and TRBJ2-2; D unresolved. The CDR3 extends over 14 amino acids. Germline values: CDR1 LGHNA, CDR2 YSLEER. V lost 5 bases to trimming and J lost 7 bases, with 14 bases between them. The CDR3 coding sequence is TGCGCCAGCAGCGGGTTCGTCTCAGTCGGGGAGCTGTTTTTT. Encoded protein: CASSGFVSVGELFF.

This clone has only a few counts. The rearrangement links TRBV5-4 to TRBJ2-3; tentative D call: TRBD1 (6 bases). The V gene's germline CDR1 is SGHNT and CDR2 YYREEE (reference sequence). V lost 0 bases, J lost 5 bases, and 10 bases lay in between. CDR3 size: 14 residues. This CDR3 reads CASSLERGRDTQYF. The CDR3 DNA reads TGTGCCAGCAGCTTGGAGAGGGGGAGAGATACGCAGTATTTT.

The chain is built from TRBV28 and TRBJ1-6, with TRBD1 identical over 10 bases. CDR1 and CDR2 (germline): MDHEN, SYDVKM. Germline trimming cut 5 bases from V and 7 bases from J; bases unmatched to any gene: 5. The CDR3 has 15 residues. The CDR3 region has the DNA TGTGCCAGCAGTGGGGGACAGGGGACGAATTCACCCCTCCACTTT. Its translation is CASSGGQGTNSPLHF.

This clone has just a few counts. The gene calls are TRBV29-1 and TRBJ1-2; no definite D call. The CDR3 totals 14 residues. V shed 1 base and J shed 0 bases, with 9 bases lying between them. Germline V gene data show CDR1 as SQVTM and CDR2 as ANQGSEA. This CDR3 is CSVEGPGANYGYTF. The CDR3 bases are TGCAGCGTTGAAGGTCCCGGGGCTAACTATGGCTACACCTTC.

This clone appeared a few times. For the CDR3, the DNA is TGTGCCAGCAGTGAACTCTTGCGCGGCGAAAAACTGTTTTTT. Translation gives CASSELLRGEKLFF. The rearrangement joins TRBV2 to TRBJ1-4; no firm D call. This CDR3 is built from 14 residues. V lost 2 bases, J lost 8 bases, and 12 bases lay in between. Germline V gene sequence: CDR1 SNHLY, CDR2 FYNNEI.

This chain links TRBV19 with TRBJ2-7, with 11 bases identical to TRBD2. V was clipped by 5 bases and J by 0 bases; unmatched bases: 6. The CDR3 totals 16 residues. Germline V CDR1 and CDR2: LNHDA, SQIVND (reference sequence). The CDR3 coding sequence is TGTGCCAGTAGTGTTGGGACTAGCGGCTACTCCTACGAGCAGTACTTC. Its translation is CASSVGTSGYSYEQYF.

This chain joins TRBV4-3 and TRBJ1-1; a possible D gene is TRBD1 (6 bases). The germline gives CDR1 LGHNA, CDR2 YSLEER. The CDR3 sequence is 19 residues long. Trimming cost V 1 base and J 1 base, with 22 bases left between them. CDR3 sequence: CASSQGSPLVQGPNTEAFF. CDR3 nucleotides: TGCGCCAGCAGCCAAGGATCCCCCCTTGTACAGGGCCCGAACACTGAAGCTTTCTTT.

Only a few counts were recorded for this clone. The J gene is TRBJ2-7, the V gene TRBV7-2, with a tentative D call TRBD1 (6 bases). Germline CDR1 and CDR2: SGHTA and FQGNSA. Trimming removed 3 bases at V and 2 bases at J, with 8 bases between. The CDR3 is 13 amino acids. The CDR3 here is CASSFGTPYEQYF. CDR3 sequence (DNA): TGTGCCAGCAGCTTCGGGACACCCTACGAGCAGTACTTC.

The rearrangement joins TRBV7-3 to TRBJ1-2; the D is unclear. V dropped 5 bases and J dropped 0 bases, with 10 bases sitting between them. CDR1 and CDR2 from the germline V gene are SGHTA and FQGTGA. This CDR3 spans 14 amino acids. CDR3 DNA sequence: TGTGCCAGCAGCCGAGGACTGACTAACTATGGCTACACCTTC. Translating it yields CASSRGLTNYGYTF.

The genes are TRBV18 and TRBJ1-6, with 9 bases aligning to TRBD1. V lost 3 bases and J lost 10; bases outside the gene matches: 7. CDR3 length equals 15 residues. Germline CDR1 reads KGHSH; CDR2 reads LQKENI. The CDR3 DNA reads as TGTGCCAGCTCACCGATGACAGGGGGTAACTCACCCCTCCACTTT. This encodes CASSPMTGGNSPLHF.

This chain links TRBV28 with TRBJ2-2; no firm D call. Germline CDR1 and CDR2: MDHEN and SYDVKM. There are 14 residues in the CDR3. V dropped 8 bases and J dropped 4 bases, with 14 bases sitting between them. The CDR3 DNA reads TGTGCCAGCGCCTTCGCGGCGATCACCGGGGAGCTGTTTTTT. Protein product: CASAFAAITGELFF. The full variable domain, with the rest looked up from reference TRBV28 and TRBJ2-2, is DVKVTQSSRYLVKRTGEKVFLECVQDMDHENMFWYRQDPGLGLRLIYFSYDVKMKEKGDIPEGYSVSREKKERFSLILESASTNQTSMYLCASAFAAITGELFFGEGSRLTVL.

This clone was counted only a few times. This chain connects TRBV14 to TRBJ2-3, with D possibly being TRBD1 (6 bases). CDR3 length: 14 amino acids. The germline V gene has CDR1 SGHDN and CDR2 FVKESK. V lost 5 bases to trimming and J lost 6 bases, with 15 bases between them. In DNA form, the CDR3 reads TGTGCCAGCAGCAAATCCTATAGGGGGGATACGCAGTATTTT. Protein product: CASSKSYRGDTQYF.

The chain links TRBV7-8 to TRBJ2-1, with 7 bases identical to TRBD2. This CDR3 is built from 17 residues. CDR1 and CDR2 from the germline V gene are SGHVS and FQNEAQ. The V and J ends lost 6 bases and 3 bases, in that order; junction bases with no gene match: 14. CDR3 region: CASRDHGGLGSYNEQFF. As DNA, the CDR3 is TGTGCCAGCAGGGACCACGGAGGACTAGGCAGCTACAATGAGCAGTTCTTC.

The chain combines TRBV4-3 with TRBJ1-1; TRBD1 matches 7 bases. V dropped 0 bases and J dropped 7; count of bases not matched to a gene: 8. This CDR3 region has 15 residues. CDR1 and CDR2 from the germline V gene are LGHNA and YSLEER. CDR3 in DNA: TGCGCCAGCAGCCAAGATAGTACAGGGGAGATTGAAGCTTTCTTT. This codes for CASSQDSTGEIEAFF.

The chain combines TRBV7-8 with TRBJ1-2, with D tentatively TRBD1 (5 bases). V shed 5 bases and J shed 5 bases, with 15 bases lying between them. Germline V gene data show CDR1 as SGHVS and CDR2 as FQNEAQ. CDR3 size: 14 residues. The CDR3 DNA sequence: TGTGCCAGCAGCGCGACGACAGAGATGTATGGCTACACCTTC. Its translation is CASSATTEMYGYTF.